The clone carrying this T cell receptor (beta chain) showed up many times. Its specificity is unknown. The data were obtained in a study of T cell repertoires in cytomegalovirus infection. Study-level results: Across the ex vivo response, the dominant clonotypes were HLA-C-restricted CMV-specific TCR beta clonotypes. Using cumulative public TCR beta family frequency, the authors identified those who carried CMV together with the relevant HLA.

The CDR3 has 15 amino acids. Looked up from germline, CDR1 is SGHVS and CDR2 is FNYEAQ. Trimming stripped 1 base from V and 7 bases from J, with 16 bases between. Via MiXCR, TCRdb re-called the reads, giving one row per CDR3 protein. The sample has around 310,000 distinct CDR3 sequences; 15% to 20% are singletons. The sequenced sample consisted of PBMCs. J is TRBJ2-5 and V is TRBV7-6; either TRBD1 or TRBD2 may fit D (5 bases each). The sequence came from a human donor in good health (CMV status not recorded). Some clones in this sample may be carry-over from other donors' samples. DNA for the CDR3: TGTGCCAGCAGCTTAGTTTACGGGGCCGAAGGGACCCAGTACTTC. This gives the protein CASSLVYGAEGTQYF.